This T cell receptor (beta chain) was sequenced for a study of OX40 agonist ivuxolimab in advanced cancers. The repertoire was sequenced with immunoSEQ multiplex PCR; TCRdb's copy has only in-frame clones and lacks some. The table has approximately 100,000 clones, 92% seen once. The source is an adult with an advanced solid tumor such as melanoma, head and neck, liver or kidney cancer. The sequencing here drew on CD4+ or CD8+ T cells sorted from blood, taken in a trial of the OX40 agonist ivuxolimab.

CDR3 amino acids: CASSETSLLNTGELFF. The CDR3 DNA reads as TGTGCCAGCAGCGAGACTAGCTTGTTGAACACCGGGGAGCTGTTTTTT. This chain connects TRBV5-5 to TRBJ2-2; 7 positions agree with TRBD2. CDR3 size: 16 residues. J gave up 1 base and V 4 bases, and 7 bases lay outside the gene matches. CDR1 is SGHKS, CDR2 YYEKEE, per germline (reference sequence).